This TCR beta chain derives from a study of cytomegalovirus exposure and HLA in healthy donors. Study outcomes and limitations: The productive fraction for most TCR beta V segments was about 90% or about 30% in an earlier analysis. Association of a missense DCLRE1C variant with TCR beta V- and J-gene trimming was reported in a later analysis.

This clone was observed a few times. Its antigen is undetermined. With 5 bases removed from V and 3 bases from J, the gap between germline ends came to 13 bases. Germline loops: CDR1 SGHNT, CDR2 YENEEA. The CDR3 runs 15 residues. The PCR made use of 60 Vbeta and 13 Jbeta primers. Profiling relied on immunoSEQ multiplex PCR, and the TCRdb table lists in-frame clones only, not all of them. This repertoire shows fewer than 75,000 clones, over 75% found once; its top ten account for about 4.1%. Source material: PBMCs. This sequence joins TRBV11-3 and TRBJ2-2; possibly TRBD1 for D (6 bases). This TCR came from a woman aged 25 to 39 in good health and CMV-seronegative. In nucleotides, the CDR3 is TGTGCCAGCAGCGGGGGCCGGTGGGACACCGGGGAGCTGTTTTTT. This sequence encodes CASSGGRWDTGELFF. Full variable domain (outside the CDR3, taken from reference TRBV11-3 and TRBJ2-2): EAGVVQSPRYKIIEKKQPVAFWCNPISGHNTLYWYLQNLGQGPELLIRYENEEAVDDSQLPKDRFSAERLKGVDSTLKIQPAELGDSAVYLCASSGGRWDTGELFFGEGSRLTVL.